Listed below are T cell receptor beta chains from one sample, sequenced in a study of control samples from healthy donors and cancer patients. Measured with immunoSEQ multiplex PCR; TCRdb has only the in-frame clones, and not every one. There are fewer than 200,000 clones in the sample, with roughly 2% held by the top ten. The sequenced sample consisted of blood. The receptors derive from a woman between 25 and 40 years old in good health. Both conserved end residues are part of each CDR3. A D gene is named only where the DNA matches it firmly.

CDR3 DNA | CDR3 protein | J gene | D gene | V gene
TGTGCCAGCAGCTTAAGCCGGGGCTACGAGCAGTACTTC | CASSLSRGYEQYF | TRBJ2-7 | - | TRBV7-2
TGTGCCAGCAAGTACGCCAACGTCCTGACTTTC | CASKYANVLTF | TRBJ2-6 | - | TRBV25-1
TGTGCCAGCAGCTCACGGGACCCCCTCCGGACTGGCCGGGGCCCAGATACGCAGTATTTT | CASSSRDPLRTGRGPDTQYF | TRBJ2-3 | - | TRBV13
TGTGCCAGCAGCCAAGGTTTAGGGACACCCTATGAAGCTTTCTTT | CASSQGLGTPYEAFF | TRBJ1-1 | - | TRBV3-1/TRBV3-2
TGTGCCAGCAGTTATGACCCGGCCGGCAGGGGTGACGAGCAGTACTTC | CASSYDPAGRGDEQYF | TRBJ2-7 | - | TRBV6-6
TGTGCCAGCAGTGACCGACAGACCCAAGAGACCCAGTACTTC | CASSDRQTQETQYF | TRBJ2-5 | - | TRBV6-1
TGTGCCAGCAGCCAATTCCCGGCCAGGGAACCTTACAGGGGAAACACCATATATTTT | CASSQFPAREPYRGNTIYF | TRBJ1-3 | - | TRBV4-2
TGTGCCAGCAGACATGTACAGGAGGCTGAGCAGTTCTTC | CASRHVQEAEQFF | TRBJ2-1 | - | TRBV6-6
TGCGCCAGCAGCTTACCCGGGACAGGGGAAGGACAGCAGTACTTC | CASSLPGTGEGQQYF | TRBJ2-7 | TRBD1 | TRBV5-1
TGTGCCAGCTCACCAGACAGGGGCACAGATACGCAGTATTTT | CASSPDRGTDTQYF | TRBJ2-3 | TRBD1 | TRBV18
TGCGCCAGCAGTCCAAAGGAGGGGACCACAGATGAGCAGTTCTTC | CASSPKEGTTDEQFF | TRBJ2-1 | - | TRBV23-1
TGTGCCAGCATGCCCCAGGGTCGGCGCACCGGGGAGCTGTTTTTT | CASMPQGRRTGELFF | TRBJ2-2 | - | TRBV28
TGTGCCAGCAGGATAGGGGATGGGTCCTACGAGCAGTACTTC | CASRIGDGSYEQYF | TRBJ2-7 | - | TRBV2
TGTGCCAGCAGCCAACTTACAGGGGTTGGGGCCAACGTCCTGACTTTC | CASSQLTGVGANVLTF | TRBJ2-6 | TRBD1 | TRBV4-2
TGTGCCAGCAGTTCGAACAGTCCGTTC | CASSSNSPF | TRBJ2-7 | - | TRBV2
TGTGCCAGCACCACGGGGGGGGGCACAGATACGCAGTATTTT | CASTTGGGTDTQYF | TRBJ2-3 | TRBD2 | TRBV2
TGTGCCAGCAGTTTGGACAGGACAAATTCACCCCTCCACTTT | CASSLDRTNSPLHF | TRBJ1-6 | TRBD1 | TRBV7-3
TGTGCCAGCAGTGAAAACAGGGCTGGAAACACCATATATTTT | CASSENRAGNTIYF | TRBJ1-3 | - | TRBV2
TGTGCCAGCAGTCCCCAGACTAGCGGGGGTCCTTACAATGAGCAGTTCTTC | CASSPQTSGGPYNEQFF | TRBJ2-1 | TRBD2 | TRBV28
TGTGCCAGCACTCTTCGAGCGGGGGGTAGCACAGATACGCAGTATTTT | CASTLRAGGSTDTQYF | TRBJ2-3 | TRBD2 | TRBV11-2
TGCACCAGCAGCCTGCGGGAGACCGGGGAGCTGTTTTTT | CTSSLRETGELFF | TRBJ2-2 | - | TRBV1
TGCGCCAGCAGCTTGGTCGGGAGACTTTACGAGCAGTACTTC | CASSLVGRLYEQYF | TRBJ2-7 | - | TRBV5-1
TGTGCCTGGAAGAGGGAGGGGTCAGGATCACCCCTCCACTTT | CAWKREGSGSPLHF | TRBJ1-6 | - | TRBV30
TGTGCCAGCAGCCGGGACAGGGGGAGGGAAAAACTGTTTTTT | CASSRDRGREKLFF | TRBJ1-4 | TRBD1 | TRBV9
TGTGCCAGTAGTATGGCTCTGCGGCAGTCGAATAGCAATCAGCCCCAGCATTTT | CASSMALRQSNSNQPQHF | TRBJ1-5 | - | TRBV19
TGTGCCAGCAGTTTCCGGGCCAGGAGACGGGGTCAGCCCCAGCATTTT | CASSFRARRRGQPQHF | TRBJ1-5 | - | TRBV28
TGTGCCAGCAGTCCAGGGCCCGGAAACACCATATATTTT | CASSPGPGNTIYF | TRBJ1-3 | - | TRBV7-9
TGTGCCAGCTCATGGGGCCGACCAACTAATGAAAAACTGTTTTTT | CASSWGRPTNEKLFF | TRBJ1-4 | - | TRBV18
TGTGCCAGCAGCTTAGGCTGGCAAGAGACCCAGTACTTC | CASSLGWQETQYF | TRBJ2-5 | - | TRBV7-2
TGCGCCAGCAGCTTGCTTCAGGACACTGAAGCTTTCTTT | CASSLLQDTEAFF | TRBJ1-1 | - | TRBV5-1
TGTGCCAGCAGCTTGTTAGGGGGGACCTACAATGAGCAGTTCTTC | CASSLLGGTYNEQFF | TRBJ2-1 | - | TRBV5-6
TGTGCCAGCAGCTTAGGTGGGGGGGCCACAGATACGCAGTATTTT | CASSLGGGATDTQYF | TRBJ2-3 | - | TRBV11-3
TGTGCCAGCAGTGAGTCGGCTTACTCACCCCTCCACTTT | CASSESAYSPLHF | TRBJ1-6 | - | TRBV2
TGTGCCAGTAGCCCCGACAGGGTAGGAAACATTCAGTACTTC | CASSPDRVGNIQYF | TRBJ2-4 | TRBD1 | TRBV19
TGTGCCAGCAGCCCTCGGAGGGGGGGGACTGAAGCTTTCTTT | CASSPRRGGTEAFF | TRBJ1-1 | - | TRBV7-2
TGTGCCAGCGTCCCCGGGGGCACTGGAAACACCATATATTTT | CASVPGGTGNTIYF | TRBJ1-3 | - | TRBV28
TGTGCCAGCAGCTTTTTAGGGCGGACAGGGAGCTCCTACGAGCAGTACTTC | CASSFLGRTGSSYEQYF | TRBJ2-7 | TRBD1 | TRBV7-9
TGTGCCAGCTCCCGGACAGGAGGCTATTCACCCCTCCACTTT | CASSRTGGYSPLHF | TRBJ1-6 | TRBD1 | TRBV18
TGTGCCAGCGGATTCCTCCCGAATGAAAAACTGTTTTTT | CASGFLPNEKLFF | TRBJ1-4 | - | TRBV12-3/TRBV12-4
TGTGCCAGCAGCCAAGCCAGTGAGAATCAGCCCCAGCATTTT | CASSQASENQPQHF | TRBJ1-5 | - | TRBV3-1/TRBV3-2
TGTGCCAGCAGCCCCGGACTAGCGGTAGAGACCCAGTACTTC | CASSPGLAVETQYF | TRBJ2-5 | TRBD2 | TRBV7-2
TGTGCCAGCAGCAAAGACATCTTAGGCGGGACAGCGTTACCCTACGAGCAGTACTTC | CASSKDILGGTALPYEQYF | TRBJ2-7 | - | TRBV21-1
TGCGCCAGCAGCTTTCAACAGGGCGGTGAGCAGTTCTTC | CASSFQQGGEQFF | TRBJ2-1 | - | TRBV5-1
TGTGCCAGCAGAAGGGACTATATCTACGAGCAGTACTTC | CASRRDYIYEQYF | TRBJ2-7 | TRBD2 | TRBV6-4
TGTGCCTCCCTGACCCCAAATAATGAAAAACTGTTTTTT | CASLTPNNEKLFF | TRBJ1-4 | - | TRBV28
TGTGCCAGCATGGAGAACACTGAAGCTTTCTTT | CASMENTEAFF | TRBJ1-1 | - | TRBV27
TGTGCCAGCAGAAAAGGGAGTGGGGGGGCCTCACTGGGCACAGATACGCAGTATTTT | CASRKGSGGASLGTDTQYF | TRBJ2-3 | - | TRBV4-2
TGTGCCAGCATAGGACGTTACTCTGGAAACACCATATATTTT | CASIGRYSGNTIYF | TRBJ1-3 | - | TRBV19